What follows are 16 T cell receptor beta chains derived from one specimen sequenced in a study of cytomegalovirus exposure and HLA in healthy donors. PCR was performed using 60 Vbeta and 13 Jbeta primers. Clones were sequenced by immunoSEQ multiplex PCR, and TCRdb holds only the in-frame ones, with some missing. The sample carries 95,000 to 150,000 clones, about four fifths recorded once. Specimen: PBMCs. Receptors originate from a woman aged 18-30 years in good health and CMV-seronegative.

The CDR3 is CASSLAPGNYGYTF. CDR3 nucleotide sequence: TGTGCCAGCAGCTTGGCCCCAGGGAACTATGGCTACACCTTC. V usage is TRBV5-8 and J usage is TRBJ1-2; D perhaps matches TRBD1 (5 bases). This CDR3 has 14 amino acids. The V gene's germline CDR1 is SGHTS and CDR2 YDEGEE. Trimming shortened V by 0 bases and J by 2 bases, and 8 bases separated the two germline ends.

V usage is TRBV18 and J usage is TRBJ1-1; D may be TRBD1 (5 bases). There are 15 residues in the CDR3. The germline CDR1 and CDR2 sequences are KGHSH and LQKENI. The V end was cut by 0 bases, the J end by 3 bases, with 11 bases between. CDR3 protein: CASSPPYPGDTEAFF. In nucleotides, the CDR3 is TGTGCCAGCTCACCACCGTATCCGGGGGACACTGAAGCTTTCTTT.

This clone was detected only a few times. The chain is built from TRBV4-3 and TRBJ2-7; D is perhaps TRBD2 (6 bases). V gave up 0 bases and J gave up 3 bases, with 15 bases separating them. The CDR3 length is 16 residues. The germline gives CDR1 LGHNA, CDR2 YSLEER. Here the CDR3 reads CASSQDLGASDYEQYF. DNA for the CDR3: TGCGCCAGCAGCCAAGACCTCGGAGCTAGCGACTACGAGCAGTACTTC.

This clone was seen once. The chain recombines TRBV7-9 with TRBJ2-1, with TRBD2 matching over 8 bases. Trimming cost V 2 bases and J 8 bases; bases outside gene matches: 8. The V gene's germline CDR1 is SEHNR and CDR2 FQNEAQ (reference sequence). The CDR3 length is 15 residues. The CDR3 DNA sequence: TGTGCCAGCAGCTTATATAGCGGGGTGTTCGATGAGCAGTTCTTC. Protein sequence: CASSLYSGVFDEQFF.

The chain recombines TRBV7-2 with TRBJ2-1, with D possibly matching TRBD2 (5 bases). This CDR3 has 11 amino acids. V lost 8 bases and J 13 bases, leaving 15 bases between the germline ends. Germline V gene lookup returns CDR1 SGHTA and CDR2 FQGNSA. CDR3 loop: CASSGGYIQFF. In DNA, the CDR3 is TGTGCCAGCTCTGGAGGCTATATCCAGTTCTTC.

This rearrangement joins TRBV25-1 to TRBJ1-4, with D perhaps matching TRBD1 (6 bases). Germline values: CDR1 MGHDK, CDR2 SYGVNS. The CDR3 has 15 amino acids. The germline V and J ends were trimmed by 1 base and 2 bases, with 8 bases remaining between them. The DNA for the CDR3 is TGTGCCAGCAGTGAATTAACAGGGACTAATGAAAAACTGTTTTTT. This sequence encodes CASSELTGTNEKLFF.

This clone turned up a few times. V usage is TRBV2 and J usage is TRBJ1-2; D is ambiguous. Germline V gene data show CDR1 as SNHLY and CDR2 as FYNNEI. The V end lost 3 bases, the J end lost 10 bases, and 9 bases lay between the germline ends. The CDR3 covers 11 residues. CDR3 region: CASSESLPYTF. In DNA, the CDR3 is TGTGCCAGCAGTGAGAGTCTGCCCTACACCTTC.

The J gene is TRBJ2-5, the V gene TRBV6-1, with 9 bases lining up with TRBD2. The end of the DNA fits TRBJ2-7 better, so the J call may be wrong. CDR1 and CDR2 from the germline V gene are MNHNS and SASEGT. The length of the CDR3 is 16 residues. The CDR3 DNA reads as TGTGCCAGCAGTGAAAGGGGGCTAGCGGGAACCTACGAGCAGTACTTC. Translation gives CASSERGLAGTYEQYF.

Comments on this clone: One junction end does not reproduce the germline sequence, and a read error may be involved. The chain links TRBV30 to TRBJ2-2, with a weak D call TRBD2 (5 bases). The germline V gene encodes CDR1 GTSNPN and CDR2 SVGIG (reference sequence). The length of the CDR3 is 13 residues. The CDR3: CAWSPDSYTAQAF. The CDR3 DNA is TGTGCCTGGAGTCCGGACTCATACACCGCGCAGGCTTTT.

This chain connects TRBV7-9 to TRBJ2-3; 7 positions agree with TRBD2. The CDR3 loop spans 14 amino acids. The V segment lost 3 bases and the J segment 9 bases; nucleotides outside the gene matches: 9. The V gene's germline CDR1 is SEHNR and CDR2 FQNEAQ (reference sequence). The CDR3 region is CASSLARERETQYF. Written as DNA, the CDR3 is TGTGCCAGCAGCTTGGCCAGAGAGCGGGAAACGCAGTATTTT.

The chain recombines TRBV6-4 with TRBJ2-3, with D uncertain. V was trimmed by 6 bases and J by 2 bases, leaving 9 bases between them. Per the germline V gene, CDR1 is MRHNA and CDR2 is SNTAGT. There are 13 residues in the CDR3. This CDR3 reads CASSSDSTDTQYF. The DNA of the CDR3 is TGTGCCAGCAGCTCTGACTCCACAGATACGCAGTATTTT.

The chain employs TRBV7-2 and TRBJ1-4; 8 bases are shared with TRBD1. Germline CDR1 and CDR2: SGHTA and FQGNSA. The J segment lost 8 bases and the V segment lost 5 bases, leaving 7 bases of the junction unmatched. The CDR3 length is 14 residues. CDR3 bases: TGTGCCAGCAGCCCCGACAGGGGCAACGAAAAACTGTTTTTT. Its protein is CASSPDRGNEKLFF.

This clone showed up just a few times. The chain joins TRBV15 to TRBJ2-2, with TRBD1 identical over 7 bases. CDR3 length equals 13 residues. The germline V gene has CDR1 LNHNV and CDR2 YYDKDF (reference sequence). J was trimmed by 8 bases and V by 5 bases; bases with no gene match: 5. The chain's CDR3 is CATSHRGRGELFF. The CDR3 DNA sequence: TGTGCCACCAGCCACAGGGGCAGGGGGGAGCTGTTTTTT.

V gene TRBV2 combines with J gene TRBJ2-5; TRBD2 matches 8 bases. CDR3 length equals 13 residues. V dropped 6 bases and J dropped 3; count of bases not matched to a gene: 3. Germline CDR1 and CDR2: SNHLY and FYNNEI. CDR3 nucleotides: TGTGCCAGCAGCGGGACTAGAGAAGAGACCCAGTACTTC. Translated, it gives CASSGTREETQYF.

The CDR3 protein is CASSPGTGDTGELFF. The CDR3 DNA reads as TGTGCCAGCAGCCCCGGGACAGGGGACACCGGGGAGCTGTTTTTT. V is TRBV6-1 and J is TRBJ2-2; 10 positions agree with TRBD1. The trim removed 6 bases at V and 3 bases at J, leaving 4 bases unmatched. Germline values: CDR1 MNHNS, CDR2 SASEGT. The CDR3 runs 15 residues.

In this sample, this clone turned up once. V usage is TRBV5-6 and J usage is TRBJ2-7, with 7 positions matching TRBD2. There are 17 residues in the CDR3. Trimming cost V 2 bases and J 0 bases; bases outside gene matches: 11. The germline gives CDR1 SGHDT, CDR2 YYEEEE. The CDR3 DNA sequence: TGTGCCAGCAGCTTCCTGGTTTCTAGCGGAACCTCCTACGAGCAGTACTTC. The encoded protein is CASSFLVSSGTSYEQYF.